These 22 T cell receptor beta chains share one sample of origin, sequenced in a study of Graves' ophthalmopathy and Graves' hyperthyroidism. The study amplified TCR beta CDR3 regions using RNA transcripts. Second-round multiplex PCR followed a first-round RT-PCR using HTBI primers. TCRdb reprocessed the multiplex PCR reads via MiXCR and lists one record per CDR3 protein. Counted here are 200,000 to 250,000 distinct CDR3 sequences, roughly a fifth occurring once; the ten biggest clones make up around 45%. The sequencing input was peripheral blood. These receptors all come from a woman aged 50 to 60 with Graves' ophthalmopathy.

The chain combines TRBV7-9 with TRBJ2-5; D not resolved. Trimming cost V 5 bases and J 2 bases, with 6 bases left between them. Germline CDR1 and CDR2: SEHNR and FQNEAQ (reference sequence). CDR3 length equals 12 residues. CDR3 protein: CASSETQETQYF. Written as DNA, the CDR3 is TGTGCCAGCAGCGAGACTCAAGAGACCCAGTACTTC.

The chain employs TRBV10-3 and TRBJ2-5, with D possibly TRBD2 on 6 matching bases. Germline loops: CDR1 ENHRY, CDR2 SYGVKD. V was cut by 5 bases and J by 1 base, with 20 bases left in between. The CDR3 extends over 17 amino acids. CDR3 sequence: CAISSTKGGGSQETQYF. As DNA, the CDR3 is TGTGCCATCAGTTCCACGAAGGGAGGAGGGTCCCAAGAGACCCAGTACTTC.

Ten or more counts support this clonotype. The chain employs TRBV10-2 and TRBJ1-1, with 7 positions matching TRBD1. The germline gives CDR1 WSHSY, CDR2 SAAADI. V shed 5 bases and J 4 bases; nucleotides not matched to a gene: 7. The CDR3 extends over 14 amino acids. DNA of the CDR3: TGCGCCAGCAGTTCCGGGGCAGGGGGCACTGAAGCTTTCTTT. Amino acids: CASSSGAGGTEAFF.

This clonotype was found many times. This sequence joins TRBV6-6 and TRBJ2-5, with D perhaps being TRBD1 or TRBD2 (6 bases each). The CDR3 is 15 amino acids. V dropped 6 bases and J dropped 9 bases, with 23 bases sitting between them. From germline, CDR1 is MNHNY and CDR2 SVGAGI (reference sequence). CDR3 region: CASSSEGTPGGAQYF. CDR3 DNA sequence: TGTGCCAGCAGCTCCGAAGGGACACCGGGCGGGGCCCAGTACTTC.

Many counts were recorded for this clonotype. J is TRBJ1-2 and V is TRBV28; no reliable D call. The V gene lost 6 bases and the J gene lost 8 bases, with 13 bases spanning the gap. Germline loops: CDR1 MDHEN, CDR2 SYDVKM. The CDR3 has 12 residues. CDR3 loop: CASRLNPNGYTF. CDR3 DNA sequence: TGTGCCAGCAGATTGAATCCTAACGGCTACACCTTC.

CDR3 region: CASTTGSYEQYF. The CDR3 coding sequence is TGTGCCAGCACGACAGGGAGCTACGAGCAGTACTTC. This chain connects TRBV28 to TRBJ2-7; 7 bases align to TRBD1. Losses at the gene ends were 7 bases for V and 3 bases for J; bases not matched to a gene: 3. Germline-derived CDR1 and CDR2 are MDHEN and SYDVKM. CDR3 length equals 12 residues.

This clonotype appeared many times. V usage is TRBV7-2 and J usage is TRBJ2-2; the match to TRBD1 covers 9 bases. The CDR3 spans 15 residues. Germline values: CDR1 SGHTA, CDR2 FQGNSA. V was clipped by 5 bases and J by 5 bases; unmatched bases: 6. The DNA of the CDR3 is TGTGCCAGCAGCCTCGGGGACAGGGCGACCGGGGAGCTGTTTTTT. It codes for CASSLGDRATGELFF.

This clonotype has a count of ten or more. The chain uses TRBV5-1 and TRBJ1-1; D ambiguous. The germline V gene has CDR1 SGHRS and CDR2 YFSETQ. The CDR3 has 15 residues. V was pared by 0 bases and J by 4 bases, with 13 bases between. This chain's CDR3 is CASSLVGAGITEAFF. CDR3 bases: TGCGCCAGCAGCTTGGTCGGCGCGGGGATCACTGAAGCTTTCTTT.

This chain joins TRBV6-1 and TRBJ2-7; D possibly uses TRBD1 or TRBD2 (5 bases each). Between the trimmed V and J ends, which lost 7 bases and 2 bases, there was a span of 18 bases. Germline V lookup: CDR1 MNHNS, CDR2 SASEGT. The CDR3 has 15 amino acids. The CDR3: CASTTTGVGAYEQYF. The CDR3 nucleotides read TGTGCCAGCACCACGACCGGGGTAGGGGCCTACGAGCAGTACTTC.

A word on this clonotype: A much larger clone sits a single nucleotide away, making a read error possible. CDR3 nucleotide sequence: TGTGTCAGCAGTACCGGGACACTTAATCAGCCCCAGCATTTT. Translating gives CVSSTGTLNQPQHF. V gene TRBV12-3 or TRBV12-4 combines with J gene TRBJ1-5; possible D gene TRBD1, 6 bases. The CDR3 length is 14 residues.

V is TRBV20-1 and J is TRBJ2-7; the match to TRBD1 covers 10 bases. CDR3 size: 20 residues. Trimming cost V 2 bases and J 2 bases; bases outside gene matches: 21. Germline V gene lookup returns CDR1 DFQATT and CDR2 SNEGSKA (reference sequence). The CDR3 DNA sequence: TGCAGTGCTAGACTTAGGCGACCGAGACTGACAGGGGGCGATCCCTACGAGCAGTACTTC. Protein sequence: CSARLRRPRLTGGDPYEQYF.

This clonotype was detected many times. The rearrangement links TRBV20-1 to TRBJ2-5, with 7 bases lining up with TRBD1. The ends lost 2 bases at V and 5 bases at J; junction bases unmatched: 5. Germline V gene lookup returns CDR1 DFQATT and CDR2 SNEGSKA (reference sequence). The CDR3 contains 13 residues. CDR3 in DNA: TGCAGTGCTAGATTAGGGGGCCGGGAGACCCAGTACTTC. Protein product: CSARLGGRETQYF.

At least ten counts were recorded for this clonotype. The chain joins TRBV20-1 to TRBJ2-5, with 8 bases lining up with TRBD1. V lost 4 bases to trimming and J lost 4 bases; unmatched junction nucleotides: 8. CDR1 is DFQATT, CDR2 SNEGSKA, per germline (reference sequence). CDR3 size: 14 residues. CDR3 in amino acids: CSAKPRGLGETQYF. The CDR3 DNA reads TGCAGTGCTAAACCCAGGGGGCTAGGAGAGACCCAGTACTTC.

In its sample, this clonotype was seen many times. The V and J genes are TRBV6-1 and TRBJ2-7; D is undetermined. Germline CDR1 and CDR2: MNHNS and SASEGT. V shed 4 bases and J shed 7 bases, with 23 bases lying between them. This CDR3 has 16 amino acids. CDR3 in DNA: TGTGCCAGCAGTGCGGATCATCTTCCCCCACGTTTGGAGCAGTACTTC. Its protein product is CASSADHLPPRLEQYF.

This clonotype was seen only a few times. This could be a read error, since a much larger clone is one nucleotide away. The gene calls are TRBV12-3 or TRBV12-4 and TRBJ1-1, with 7 nucleotides matching TRBD1. With V trimmed by 5 bases and J by 1 base, 4 bases remained unmatched. The CDR3 extends over 14 amino acids. The CDR3 DNA is TGTGCCAGCAGTCCACAGGGGTCGAACACTGAAGCTTTCTTT. Translation gives CASSPQGSNTEAFF.

The CDR3 here is CASSLGQEPTYEQYF. The CDR3 region has the DNA TGTGCCAGCAGCCTGGGACAGGAGCCCACCTACGAGCAGTACTTC. The chain has TRBV14 and TRBJ2-7; 8 positions agree with TRBD1. CDR3 length: 15 residues. The germline gives CDR1 SGHDN, CDR2 FVKESK. V was clipped by 4 bases and J by 2 bases; unmatched bases: 7.

This clonotype has more than one count but fewer than ten. This chain links TRBV5-1 with TRBJ2-7; TRBD1 agrees at 7 bases. The CDR3 extends over 14 amino acids. V was clipped by 4 bases and J by 1 base; unmatched bases: 5. Germline CDR1 and CDR2: SGHRS and YFSETQ. For the CDR3, the DNA is TGCGCCAGCAGCCGACAGGGACAGTCCTACGAGCAGTACTTC. It specifies CASSRQGQSYEQYF.

This sequence joins TRBV20-1 and TRBJ2-7; TRBD1 agrees at 7 bases. Germline assignment: CDR1 DFQATT and CDR2 SNEGSKA (reference sequence). V shed 3 bases, J shed 3 bases, and the junction held 11 bases outside the gene matches. The CDR3 spans 15 residues. This CDR3 is CSASPTGVGRYEQYF. Here the CDR3 DNA reads TGCAGTGCTAGTCCTACAGGGGTTGGACGCTACGAGCAGTACTTC.

This clonotype turned up a few times. The V call is TRBV7-8, the J call TRBJ2-2; TRBD2 matches 8 bases. Trimming cost V 1 base and J 5 bases; bases outside gene matches: 12. The CDR3 totals 18 residues. Looked up from germline, CDR1 is SGHVS and CDR2 is FQNEAQ. Written as DNA, the CDR3 is TGTGCCAGCAGCTTAGTAGCTCCGCTAGCGGGCGGAACCGGGGAGCTGTTTTTT. Amino acids: CASSLVAPLAGGTGELFF.

This clonotype was detected a few times. The rearrangement links TRBV28 to TRBJ2-5; D perhaps matches TRBD1 (6 bases). V lost 6 bases, J lost 4 bases, and 9 bases lay in between. The CDR3 covers 12 residues. Per germline, CDR1 MDHEN and CDR2 SYDVKM. CDR3 sequence: CASRQQGETQYF. The CDR3 DNA is TGTGCCAGCAGACAACAGGGAGAGACCCAGTACTTC.

This clonotype occurred a few times. V usage is TRBV18 and J usage is TRBJ2-5; TRBD1 aligns across 9 bases. V was pared by 2 bases and J by 5 bases, with 6 bases of the junction left unmatched. The CDR3 spans 15 residues. The V gene's germline CDR1 is KGHSH and CDR2 LQKENI. The CDR3 nucleotides read TGTGCCAGCTCACCAGGAACAGGGGGCAGGGAGACCCAGTACTTC. It translates to CASSPGTGGRETQYF.

The V and J genes are TRBV6-1 and TRBJ1-2; D gene uncertain. V lost 7 bases to trimming and J lost 4 bases, with 13 bases between them. This CDR3 has 13 amino acids. The germline gives CDR1 MNHNS, CDR2 SASEGT. DNA for the CDR3: TGTGCCAGCAACGATGGACGGATCTATGGCTACACCTTC. Encoded protein: CASNDGRIYGYTF.